Each of the 24 T cell receptor beta chains below was sequenced from the same sample in a study of radiotherapy plus CTLA-4 blockade in lung cancer. The table came from immunoSEQ multiplex PCR; TCRdb's copy has only in-frame clones and leaves some out. The sample lists tens of thousands of clones, 70% to 85% occurring once. Sequences were derived from peripheral blood, sampled from a patient treated with radiotherapy plus ipilimumab. The receptor source for this set is a human donor with non-small cell lung cancer who had stable disease on radiotherapy plus ipilimumab.

This chain links TRBV5-1 with TRBJ1-2, with D unclear. CDR3 length: 15 residues. Germline CDR1 and CDR2: SGHRS and YFSETQ. Trimming cost V 0 bases and J 4 bases, with 13 bases left between them. CDR3 loop: CASSLETTGGYGYTF. The CDR3 DNA follows: TGCGCCAGCAGCTTGGAGACGACGGGAGGCTATGGCTACACCTTC.

The chain is built from TRBV11-2 and TRBJ2-5; D is ambiguous. V lost 0 bases to trimming and J lost 3 bases, with 8 bases between them. The CDR3 totals 14 residues. The germline gives CDR1 SGHAT, CDR2 FQNNGV. The DNA for the CDR3 is TGTGCCAGCAGCTTAGAGGTCCTCGAAGAGACCCAGTACTTC. This codes for CASSLEVLEETQYF.

This chain uses TRBV29-1 with TRBJ1-2; 9 positions match TRBD1. Trimming cost V 7 bases and J 4 bases; bases outside gene matches: 10. Per the germline V gene, CDR1 is SQVTM and CDR2 is ANQGSEA. The CDR3 extends over 14 amino acids. CDR3 bases: TGCAGCGGTAAACAGGGGGCGGAGGGCTATGGCTACACCTTC. Residues: CSGKQGAEGYGYTF.

The chain uses TRBV2 and TRBJ1-2, with a weak D call TRBD1 (6 bases). The germline gives CDR1 SNHLY, CDR2 FYNNEI. The CDR3 totals 16 residues. The V end was cut by 4 bases, the J end by 5 bases, with 20 bases between. The CDR3 nucleotides are TGTGCCAGCAGTGCTGCCAGGCAGGGGCGTAGGTATGGCTACACCTTC. Protein product: CASSAARQGRRYGYTF.

The V gene is TRBV30, the J gene TRBJ1-1; weak D call: TRBD1 (5 bases). The length of the CDR3 is 13 residues. The germline V and J ends were trimmed by 0 bases and 7 bases, with 12 bases remaining between them. From germline, CDR1 is GTSNPN and CDR2 SVGIG (reference sequence). CDR3 coding DNA: TGTGCCTGGAGTGTTTCAGGGATTGGTGAAGCTTTCTTT. Protein product: CAWSVSGIGEAFF.

In its sample, this clone was seen once. This rearrangement joins TRBV5-1 to TRBJ2-1, with 10 bases matching TRBD2. The ends lost 7 bases at V and 7 bases at J; junction bases unmatched: 2. The CDR3 consists of 12 residues. In germline, CDR1 is SGHRS, CDR2 YFSETQ. In DNA form, the CDR3 reads TGCGCCAGCGCTAGCGGGGGAAATGAGCAGTTCTTC. Its protein product is CASASGGNEQFF.

V gene TRBV6-5 combines with J gene TRBJ2-7, with D unclear. Germline V gene data show CDR1 as MNHEY and CDR2 as SVGAGI. Deletions cut 8 bases from V and 5 bases from J, with 10 bases between. The length of the CDR3 is 11 residues. For the CDR3, the DNA is TGTGCCAGCTACAACGGACACGAGCAGTACTTC. Its translation: CASYNGHEQYF.

This clone was observed a few times. One junction end disagrees with the germline gene, perhaps due to a read error. The V and J genes are TRBV6-4 and TRBJ1-1; D call uncertain. Germline CDR1 and CDR2: MRHNA and SNTAGT. This CDR3 contains 14 residues. CDR3 in DNA: TGTGCCAGCAGTTTAACGACTGGGAACACTGTAGCTTTCTTT. This sequence encodes CASSLTTGNTVAFF.

The J gene is TRBJ2-7, the V gene TRBV5-1, with 9 bases fitting TRBD1. Germline V CDR1 and CDR2: SGHRS, YFSETQ. Trimming at V came to 1 base and at J to 7 bases, leaving 9 bases not matched to a gene. The CDR3 runs 15 residues. In DNA form, the CDR3 reads TGCGCCAGCAGCTTGTTCCCGGGACAGGGCCGGGAGCAGTACTTC. Protein: CASSLFPGQGREQYF.

With regard to this clone: Other DNA sequences within the sample encode an identical CDR3. The rearrangement links TRBV19 to TRBJ1-5, with a possible D match to TRBD1 (5 bases). This CDR3 has 13 amino acids. CDR1 and CDR2 from the germline V gene are LNHDA and SQIVND (reference sequence). The V and J ends lost 10 bases and 0 bases respectively, with 10 bases between them. CDR3 in amino acids: CATDSNSNQPQHF. CDR3 nucleotide sequence: TGTGCCACTGACAGTAATAGCAATCAGCCCCAGCATTTT.

The chain is built from TRBV27 and TRBJ2-1; 9 positions match TRBD2. From germline, CDR1 is MNHEY and CDR2 SMNVEV (reference sequence). V was pared by 6 bases and J by 3 bases, with 18 bases of the junction left unmatched. CDR3 size: 19 residues. CDR3 sequence: CASRSPRQLGLASYNEQFF. CDR3 nucleotide sequence: TGTGCCAGCAGATCCCCACGCCAATTGGGACTAGCCAGCTACAATGAGCAGTTCTTC.

This rearrangement joins TRBV7-2 to TRBJ1-1; perhaps TRBD1 as D (5 bases). The CDR3 has 15 amino acids. Trimming took 1 base from V and 4 from J, leaving 13 bases between them. Germline CDR1 is SGHTA and CDR2 is FQGNSA. CDR3 sequence (DNA): TGTGCCAGCAGCTTAGTCCATCAGGGCGGCACTGAAGCTTTCTTT. It encodes CASSLVHQGGTEAFF.

CDR3 sequence (DNA): TGTGCCAGCTCACCAGTTAAGGACGGGTACTACACCTTC. Its protein is CASSPVKDGYYTF. The chain employs TRBV18 and TRBJ1-2, with unresolved D. V shed 2 bases and J shed 10 bases, with 14 bases lying between them. Germline CDR1 KGHSH, CDR2 LQKENI. This CDR3 has 13 amino acids.

V and J are TRBV4-3 and TRBJ2-5, with 7 bases lining up with TRBD1. V lost 1 base, J lost 1 base, and 0 bases stayed unmatched. The CDR3 totals 14 residues. The germline CDR1 and CDR2 sequences are LGHNA and YSLEER. The CDR3 loop reads CASSQGTGQETQYF. The CDR3 DNA is TGCGCCAGCAGCCAAGGGACAGGCCAAGAGACCCAGTACTTC.

The V and J genes are TRBV28 and TRBJ1-5, with 9 bases identical to TRBD1. Germline CDR1 is MDHEN and CDR2 is SYDVKM. The CDR3 covers 15 residues. With V trimmed by 6 bases and J by 6 bases, 9 bases remained unmatched. The CDR3 sequence is CASRFGDRDGQPQHF. The DNA of the CDR3 is TGTGCCAGCAGGTTCGGGGACAGGGATGGTCAGCCCCAGCATTTT.

The chain couples TRBV6-5 to TRBJ2-3; 9 positions match TRBD1. Trimming cost V 6 bases and J 6 bases; bases outside gene matches: 10. Germline loops: CDR1 MNHEY, CDR2 SVGAGI. This CDR3 contains 15 residues. CDR3 sequence reads: CASRPAGTGQDTQYF. The CDR3 DNA sequence: TGTGCCAGCAGGCCCGCCGGGACAGGGCAGGATACGCAGTATTTT.

This chain uses TRBV15 with TRBJ1-3; D is unclear. Looked up from germline, CDR1 is LNHNV and CDR2 is YYDKDF (reference sequence). This CDR3 region has 11 residues. Trimming stripped 1 base from V and 5 bases from J, with 0 bases between. Here the CDR3 reads CATSRGNTIYF. The CDR3 DNA sequence: TGTGCCACCAGCAGAGGAAACACCATATATTTT.

V is TRBV6-5 and J is TRBJ1-2; TRBD1 might be the D (6 bases). The CDR3 contains 14 residues. Per the germline V gene, CDR1 is MNHEY and CDR2 is SVGAGI. V dropped 1 base and J dropped 8 bases, with 14 bases sitting between them. The CDR3 coding sequence is TGTGCCAGCAGTTACTTCGGGGGCTTGGGGGGCTACACCTTC. Protein sequence: CASSYFGGLGGYTF.

The J gene is TRBJ2-5, the V gene TRBV5-1; 8 positions match TRBD2. This CDR3 has 14 residues. The germline V gene encodes CDR1 SGHRS and CDR2 YFSETQ. V lost 7 bases, J lost 1 base, and 6 bases stayed unmatched. The CDR3 bases are TGCGCCAGCTCCTTGAGCGGGGGCCAAGAGACCCAGTACTTC. Protein product: CASSLSGGQETQYF.

The chain uses TRBV5-4 and TRBJ2-7; 9 bases fit TRBD1. Germline CDR1 is SGHNT and CDR2 is YYREEE (reference sequence). CDR3 size: 15 residues. The V segment lost 2 bases and the J segment 2 bases; nucleotides outside the gene matches: 5. The DNA of the CDR3 is TGTGCCAGCAGCTTCCGGGACAGGGCAGCCTACGAGCAGTACTTC. Its protein is CASSFRDRAAYEQYF.

The chain combines TRBV7-6 with TRBJ1-6; D call uncertain. CDR1 and CDR2 (germline): SGHVS, FNYEAQ. V gave up 5 bases and J gave up 7 bases, with 18 bases separating them. This CDR3 contains 16 residues. This chain's CDR3 is CASSRSTLGRNSPLHF. The CDR3, as DNA: TGTGCCAGCAGCCGCTCAACCCTCGGCCGGAATTCACCCCTCCACTTT.

This chain joins TRBV14 and TRBJ2-2; tentative D call: TRBD2 (7 bases). Germline CDR1 reads SGHDN; CDR2 reads FVKESK. V lost 4 bases and J lost 4, with 16 bases in between. The CDR3 contains 16 residues. The CDR3 DNA reads TGTGCCAGCAGCCGCGCCCGGGGGGCGGGCACCGGGGAGCTGTTTTTT. Translated, it gives CASSRARGAGTGELFF.

The J gene is TRBJ1-2, the V gene TRBV6-4, with D possibly TRBD1 on 6 matching bases. Germline CDR1 reads MRHNA; CDR2 reads SNTAGT. V lost 2 bases and J 7 bases, leaving 20 bases between the germline ends. The CDR3 sequence is 16 residues long. The CDR3 reads CASSDEGQGPLRGYTF. CDR3 coding DNA: TGTGCCAGCAGTGACGAGGGTCAGGGGCCCCTCCGTGGCTACACCTTC.

The rearrangement uses TRBV5-1 and TRBJ1-2; TRBD1 matches at 7 bases. CDR3 length equals 14 residues. The V gene end was trimmed by 5 bases and the J gene end by 3 bases; junction bases not matched to a gene: 7. Per germline, CDR1 SGHRS and CDR2 YFSETQ. CDR3 in amino acids: CASRTTGNDYGYTF. DNA of the CDR3: TGCGCCAGCAGAACGACAGGGAATGACTATGGCTACACCTTC.